The 20 T cell receptor beta chains below all came from one sample that was sequenced in a study of T cell repertoires in cytomegalovirus infection. MiXCR, run by TCRdb on the reads, gives a single entry per CDR3 protein. The repertoire holds 150,000 to 200,000 distinct CDR3 sequences, with approximately 20% as singletons. The sample taken for sequencing was PBMCs. The receptors shown here come from a human donor in good health (CMV status not recorded). Some clones in this sample may be carry-over from other donors' samples.

The table lists this clonotype with a few counts. The chain couples TRBV5-4 to TRBJ1-1; D remains ambiguous. The CDR3 spans 16 residues. The V end was cut by 4 bases, the J end by 2 bases, with 18 bases between. The germline V gene encodes CDR1 SGHNT and CDR2 YYREEE (reference sequence). The CDR3 reads CASSEYPLGLNTEAFF. In DNA form, the CDR3 reads TGTGCCAGCAGCGAATACCCCTTGGGGTTAAACACTGAAGCTTTCTTT.

The table lists this clonotype with a few counts. The chain carries TRBV7-9 and TRBJ1-1, with D possibly matching TRBD1 (6 bases). Germline V gene data show CDR1 as SEHNR and CDR2 as FQNEAQ (reference sequence). The CDR3 covers 18 residues. Trimming cost V 5 bases and J 1 base, with 23 bases left between them. The CDR3 protein is CASSPRQGKRGQNTEAFF. In DNA, the CDR3 is TGTGCCAGCAGCCCCCGTCAGGGGAAGAGGGGCCAGAACACTGAAGCTTTCTTT.

This clonotype occurred many times. The V gene is TRBV7-2, the J gene TRBJ2-5, with D unresolved. The CDR3 contains 11 residues. Germline assignment: CDR1 SGHTA and CDR2 FQGNSA. V was shortened by 5 bases and J by 5 bases, with 6 bases between the two germline ends. Written as DNA, the CDR3 is TGTGCCAGCAGCCCCCTTGAGACCCAGTACTTC. It codes for CASSPLETQYF.

In this sample, this clonotype turned up many times. The chain is built from TRBV28 and TRBJ2-3, with 7 bases aligning to TRBD2. The CDR3 spans 14 residues. Germline CDR1 reads MDHEN; CDR2 reads SYDVKM. The V segment lost 6 bases and the J segment 2 bases; nucleotides outside the gene matches: 5. The chain's CDR3 is CASRESGTTDTQYF. CDR3 nucleotide sequence: TGTGCCAGCAGAGAAAGCGGGACCACAGATACGCAGTATTTT.

This chain links TRBV19 with TRBJ2-5; the D is unclear. Germline V gene sequence: CDR1 LNHDA, CDR2 SQIVND (reference sequence). This CDR3 region has 16 residues. Deletions cut 1 base from V and 1 base from J, with 13 bases between. CDR3 in amino acids: CASSIAIVTPQETQYF. CDR3 bases: TGTGCCAGTAGTATAGCTATAGTAACCCCCCAAGAGACCCAGTACTTC.

This clonotype was counted at least ten times. The CDR3: CASSQVNTNTDTQYF. CDR3 sequence (DNA): TGTGCCAGCAGCCAAGTGAACACTAACACAGATACGCAGTATTTT. The J gene is TRBJ2-3, the V gene TRBV7-8; D not certain. The V gene's germline CDR1 is SGHVS and CDR2 FQNEAQ. V shed 5 bases and J shed 2 bases, with 14 bases lying between them. This CDR3 has 15 residues.

The chain is built from TRBV6-8 and TRBJ1-5; the D gene is possibly TRBD1 (6 bases). The CDR3 spans 14 residues. CDR1 MNHGY and CDR2 SAAAGT come from the germline V gene. Trimming left V 6 bases short and J 0 bases short, with 9 bases between. The CDR3 DNA reads TGTGCCAGCAGGTTGGACAGTAGCAATCAGCCCCAGCATTTT. It translates to CASRLDSSNQPQHF.

This clonotype has at least ten counts. V and J are TRBV7-6 and TRBJ2-5; D is unresolved. V lost 1 base, J lost 0 bases, and 6 bases lay in between. The germline V gene has CDR1 SGHVS and CDR2 FNYEAQ. This CDR3 has 14 amino acids. The CDR3 spells CASSLEAYQETQYF. CDR3 nucleotides: TGTGCCAGCAGCTTAGAAGCGTACCAAGAGACCCAGTACTTC.

The rearrangement joins TRBV5-6 to TRBJ2-1, with D perhaps matching TRBD2 (5 bases). Germline loops: CDR1 SGHDT, CDR2 YYEEEE. The CDR3 is made up of 18 amino acids. Trimming stripped 4 bases from V and 3 bases from J, with 23 bases between. The CDR3 region is CASSSPYGVLGYYNEQFF. In DNA, the CDR3 is TGTGCCAGCAGCAGCCCCTACGGGGTTTTGGGGTACTACAATGAGCAGTTCTTC.

This clonotype was observed at least ten times. The V gene is TRBV12-3 or TRBV12-4, the J gene TRBJ2-3; 12 nucleotides align to TRBD2. The CDR3 spans 18 residues. The junction had 7 bases not matched to a gene; V was cut back by 1 base and J by 2 bases. This CDR3 is CASSLESRLAGATDTQYF. The CDR3 coding sequence is TGTGCCAGCAGTTTAGAGTCCCGACTAGCGGGAGCCACAGATACGCAGTATTTT.

V and J are TRBV28 and TRBJ1-1, with a tentative D call TRBD1 (6 bases). Trimming cost V 10 bases and J 5 bases, with 14 bases left between them. The CDR3 covers 12 residues. Germline-derived CDR1 and CDR2 are MDHEN and SYDVKM. Here the CDR3 reads CATLMGTTEAFF. The CDR3, as DNA: TGTGCCACTCTCATGGGGACAACTGAAGCTTTCTTT.

In this sample, this clonotype turned up many times. J is TRBJ1-1 and V is TRBV5-1; no clear D gene. The CDR3 consists of 12 residues. Germline V lookup: CDR1 SGHRS, CDR2 YFSETQ. The ends were cut back, 1 base at V and 6 bases at J, with 7 bases in the middle. The CDR3 here is CASSLPGAEAFF. CDR3 bases: TGCGCCAGCAGCTTGCCTGGGGCTGAAGCTTTCTTT. Full variable domain (remainder filled in from reference TRBV5-1 and TRBJ1-1): KAGVTQTPRYLIKTRGQQVTLSCSPISGHRSVSWYQQTPGQGLQFLFEYFSETQRNKGNFPGRFSGRQFSNSRSEMNVSTLELGDSALYLCASSLPGAEAFFGQGTRLTVV.

This clonotype was observed at least ten times. This sequence joins TRBV7-2 and TRBJ1-2, with D possibly being TRBD1 (6 bases). V was trimmed by 4 bases and J by 4 bases, leaving 10 bases between them. Germline lookup yields CDR1 SGHTA and CDR2 FQGNSA. The CDR3 is 13 amino acids. CDR3 region: CASSSRQAYGYTF. CDR3 bases: TGTGCCAGCAGCTCTCGACAGGCCTATGGCTACACCTTC.

The CDR3 loop reads CASSLDRADQPQHF. The CDR3 nucleotides read TGTGCCAGCAGTTTAGACAGGGCCGATCAGCCCCAGCATTTT. This sequence joins TRBV28 and TRBJ1-5, with 7 bases fitting TRBD1. With 2 bases clipped from V and 5 bases from J, the junction kept 3 bases outside the gene matches. The germline CDR1 and CDR2 sequences are MDHEN and SYDVKM. This CDR3 has 14 amino acids.

This clonotype occurred many times. J is TRBJ1-2 and V is TRBV7-2, with 9 bases aligning to TRBD1. Looked up from germline, CDR1 is SGHTA and CDR2 is FQGNSA. The V and J ends lost 5 bases and 6 bases, in that order; junction bases with no gene match: 10. The CDR3 is 15 amino acids. In DNA, the CDR3 is TGTGCCAGCAGCCCCCGCGGGACAGGGACGAATGGCTACACCTTC. The encoded protein is CASSPRGTGTNGYTF.

The gene calls are TRBV10-3 and TRBJ2-1, with 7 bases that match TRBD2. Per the germline V gene, CDR1 is ENHRY and CDR2 is SYGVKD. The CDR3 has 16 residues. The V segment lost 4 bases and the J segment 4 bases; nucleotides outside the gene matches: 10. The CDR3 DNA follows: TGTGCCATCAGTGGGGACTACTCGTCCCTTTACAATGAGCAGTTCTTC. Protein sequence: CAISGDYSSLYNEQFF.

This clonotype came up many times. This chain uses TRBV28 with TRBJ1-4; maybe TRBD1 (6 bases). The V and J ends lost 8 bases and 3 bases respectively, with 19 bases between them. The CDR3 consists of 16 residues. Per germline, CDR1 MDHEN and CDR2 SYDVKM. The CDR3 coding sequence is TGTGCCAGCGCTCAAATTCGGGGGGCTTCTAATGAAAAACTGTTTTTT. Protein product: CASAQIRGASNEKLFF.

This clonotype was seen many times. This sequence joins TRBV11-2 and TRBJ2-1; tentatively, D is TRBD1 or TRBD2 (6 bases each). Between the trimmed V and J ends, which lost 1 base and 5 bases, there was a span of 9 bases. The CDR3 loop spans 14 amino acids. Per germline, CDR1 SGHAT and CDR2 FQNNGV. The CDR3 is CASSLGGADNEQFF. The CDR3, as DNA: TGTGCCAGCAGCTTAGGGGGGGCGGACAATGAGCAGTTCTTC.

This chain uses TRBV18 with TRBJ1-1; D is possibly TRBD1 (6 bases). This CDR3 contains 15 residues. V was trimmed by 6 bases and J by 0 bases, leaving 14 bases between them. The V gene's germline CDR1 is KGHSH and CDR2 LQKENI. In nucleotides, the CDR3 is TGTGCCAGCTCCGGACAGATGGGTTTGAACACTGAAGCTTTCTTT. Protein product: CASSGQMGLNTEAFF.

The gene calls are TRBV6-5 and TRBJ1-2, with unresolved D. The V and J ends lost 6 bases and 7 bases respectively, with 18 bases between them. The germline CDR1 and CDR2 sequences are MNHEY and SVGAGI. The CDR3 is made up of 14 amino acids. The CDR3 loop reads CASRGEGFKGGYTF. The CDR3 nucleotides are TGTGCCAGCAGAGGTGAAGGGTTTAAGGGTGGCTACACCTTC.